Below, 27 T cell receptor beta chains from the same sample are listed, as sequenced in a study of OX40 agonist ivuxolimab in advanced cancers. TCRdb's table, derived via immunoSEQ multiplex PCR, lists solely in-frame clones and lacks some. The sample has approximately 110,000 clones; around 90% are singletons. The source material was CD4+ or CD8+ T cells sorted from blood, sampled in a trial of the OX40 agonist ivuxolimab. The origin of the receptors is an adult with an advanced solid tumor such as melanoma, head and neck, liver or kidney cancer.

The V and J genes are TRBV23-1 and TRBJ2-7; D gene ambiguous. TRBV23-1 is assigned to the ORF class and has an uncertain function. Trimming took 0 bases from V and 0 from J, leaving 12 bases between them. This CDR3 has 16 residues. DNA for the CDR3: TGCGCCAGCAGTCAATCATCCGGATCTAGCTCCTACGAGCAGTACTTC. This gives the protein CASSQSSGSSSYEQYF.

The chain uses TRBV27 and TRBJ2-7, with D possibly being TRBD1 (6 bases). CDR1 is MNHEY and CDR2 is SMNVEV in the germline V gene (reference sequence). This CDR3 region has 14 residues. V was shortened by 5 bases and J by 3 bases, with 14 bases between the two germline ends. The CDR3 spells CASSVQGANYEQYF. As DNA, the CDR3 is TGTGCCAGCAGTGTACAGGGCGCTAACTACGAGCAGTACTTC.

The CDR3 DNA reads TGCAGCGTCGGAGTAGTACAGGGTGAAGCTTTCTTT. It encodes CSVGVVQGEAFF. V is TRBV29-1 and J is TRBJ1-1, with D tentatively TRBD1 (6 bases). This CDR3 has 12 residues. V was cut by 6 bases and J by 7 bases, with 15 bases left in between. Germline CDR1 is SQVTM and CDR2 is ANQGSEA.

The chain has TRBV5-1 and TRBJ2-3; TRBD1 aligns across 12 bases. The CDR3 sequence is 17 residues long. After removal of 7 bases from V and 6 bases from J, the junction contained 15 bases not matched to a gene. Germline V CDR1 and CDR2: SGHRS, YFSETQ. The CDR3: CASSSLLGQGAVDTQYF. CDR3 coding DNA: TGCGCCAGCTCCTCTCTCCTGGGACAGGGGGCTGTGGATACGCAGTATTTT.

The chain uses TRBV15 and TRBJ2-1; D gene uncertain. The germline V gene encodes CDR1 LNHNV and CDR2 YYDKDF (reference sequence). The length of the CDR3 is 12 residues. The V gene lost 0 bases and the J gene lost 9 bases, with 6 bases spanning the gap. The CDR3 here is CATSRDLGEQFF. In nucleotides, the CDR3 is TGTGCCACCAGCAGAGATTTGGGTGAGCAGTTCTTC. Combining the CDR3 with reference TRBV15 and TRBJ2-1 gives the whole variable domain DAMVIQNPRYQVTQFGKPVTLSCSQTLNHNVMYWYQQKSSQAPKLLFHYYDKDFNNEADTPDNFQSRRPNTSFCFLDIRSPGLGDTAMYLCATSRDLGEQFFGPGTRLTVL.

The chain is built from TRBV7-2 and TRBJ2-7; TRBD1 matches 7 bases. The CDR3 sequence is 12 residues long. Germline-derived CDR1 and CDR2 are SGHTA and FQGNSA. J was trimmed by 9 bases and V by 1 base; bases with no gene match: 3. The CDR3 is CASSLDRGVQYF. Here the CDR3 DNA reads TGTGCCAGCAGCTTAGACAGGGGAGTGCAGTACTTC.

The chain uses TRBV5-1 and TRBJ1-2, with D possibly TRBD1 on 5 matching bases. This CDR3 has 14 residues. The germline CDR1 and CDR2 sequences are SGHRS and YFSETQ. Trimming removed 0 bases at V and 9 bases at J, with 15 bases between. The chain's CDR3 is CASSLGGAGGSYTF. The CDR3 DNA reads as TGCGCCAGCAGCTTGGGAGGGGCCGGGGGTAGCTACACCTTC.

The rearrangement links TRBV6-5 to TRBJ2-7, with TRBD1 identical over 7 bases. CDR3 size: 15 residues. From germline, CDR1 is MNHEY and CDR2 SVGAGI. The V and J ends lost 2 bases and 2 bases, in that order; junction bases with no gene match: 6. The CDR3 DNA reads TGTGCCAGCAGTTACCAGGGACAGTCCACCTACGAGCAGTACTTC. The encoded protein is CASSYQGQSTYEQYF.

The chain carries TRBV6-5 and TRBJ2-1, with 11 bases fitting TRBD2. Germline V gene data show CDR1 as MNHEY and CDR2 as SVGAGI. V was clipped by 7 bases and J by 10 bases; unmatched bases: 3. CDR3 length: 12 residues. CDR3 DNA: TGTGCCAGCACAAGACTAGCGGGAGAGCAGTTCTTC. Residues: CASTRLAGEQFF.

The genes are TRBV6-1 and TRBJ1-5, with TRBD1 matching over 9 bases. Germline loops: CDR1 MNHNS, CDR2 SASEGT. The CDR3 extends over 15 amino acids. V shed 7 bases and J 7 bases; nucleotides not matched to a gene: 11. The CDR3 DNA is TGTGCCAGCAAGAGCACAACAGGGGGCGACCAGCCCCAGCATTTT. It codes for CASKSTTGGDQPQHF.

The chain carries TRBV28 and TRBJ2-7; no reliable D call. The CDR3 length is 12 residues. The germline CDR1 and CDR2 sequences are MDHEN and SYDVKM. V lost 7 bases, J lost 2 bases, and 9 bases lay in between. CDR3 DNA sequence: TGTGCCAGCATGAACTCCGCCTACGAGCAGTACTTC. Its protein is CASMNSAYEQYF.

The chain recombines TRBV28 with TRBJ1-5, with D perhaps TRBD1 (6 bases). There are 14 residues in the CDR3. Germline assignment: CDR1 MDHEN and CDR2 SYDVKM. V gave up 3 bases and J gave up 6 bases, with 12 bases separating them. The chain's CDR3 is CASSLSRGGQPQHF. The CDR3 nucleotides are TGTGCCAGCAGTTTGTCCAGGGGCGGTCAGCCCCAGCATTTT. Based on the CDR3 plus reference TRBV28 and TRBJ1-5, the full variable domain is DVKVTQSSRYLVKRTGEKVFLECVQDMDHENMFWYRQDPGLGLRLIYFSYDVKMKEKGDIPEGYSVSREKKERFSLILESASTNQTSMYLCASSLSRGGQPQHFGDGTRLSIL.

The rearrangement joins TRBV7-9 to TRBJ1-2, with TRBD1 matching 10 bases. This CDR3 spans 16 amino acids. Germline CDR1 SEHNR, CDR2 FQNEAQ (reference sequence). Trimming cost V 5 bases and J 4 bases; bases outside gene matches: 10. The CDR3 DNA is TGTGCCAGCAGCCCGCGACAGGGGGCGCCGGGCTATGGCTACACCTTC. Translating it yields CASSPRQGAPGYGYTF.

The genes are TRBV11-2 and TRBJ1-1; D gene ambiguous. The CDR3 is 14 amino acids. From germline, CDR1 is SGHAT and CDR2 FQNNGV. Trimming cost V 7 bases and J 0 bases, with 12 bases left between them. CDR3 sequence (DNA): TGTGCCAGCAAGGGTGGACGAATGAACACTGAAGCTTTCTTT. Translated, it gives CASKGGRMNTEAFF.

The CDR3 DNA reads TGTGCCAGCAGCCCTTCGTCTCCCGGCACTGAAGCTTTCTTT. This codes for CASSPSSPGTEAFF. V is TRBV7-3 and J is TRBJ1-1; D remains unclear. The CDR3 sequence is 14 residues long. Germline CDR1 is SGHTA and CDR2 is FQGTGA. Trimming removed 5 bases at V and 4 bases at J, with 14 bases between.

This clone was observed once. The chain couples TRBV28 to TRBJ2-7; tentatively, D is TRBD1 (5 bases). The V end was cut by 2 bases, the J end by 3 bases, with 5 bases between. The CDR3 totals 12 residues. CDR1 and CDR2 from the germline V gene are MDHEN and SYDVKM. CDR3 residues: CASSLQGYEQYF. The CDR3 DNA follows: TGTGCCAGCAGTTTACAGGGCTACGAGCAGTACTTC.

V and J are TRBV6-4 and TRBJ2-3, with 12 bases aligning to TRBD2. The CDR3 has 15 amino acids. The J segment lost 4 bases and the V segment lost 2 bases, leaving 1 base of the junction unmatched. Germline CDR1 MRHNA, CDR2 SNTAGT. Here the CDR3 DNA reads TGTGCCAGCAGTGACAGACTAGCGGGAGCAGATACGCAGTATTTT. Protein: CASSDRLAGADTQYF.

A single count supports this clone. The chain is built from TRBV5-8 and TRBJ2-3; 7 bases map to TRBD1. V lost 4 bases, J lost 7 bases, and 15 bases stayed unmatched. The CDR3 runs to 16 residues. Looked up from germline, CDR1 is SGHTS and CDR2 is YDEGEE. The CDR3 DNA sequence: TGTGCCAGCAGCACCTGGGACAGCTCAAACACGAATACGCAGTATTTT. It translates to CASSTWDSSNTNTQYF.

The chain joins TRBV28 to TRBJ1-3; D not certain. Trimming stripped 8 bases from V and 0 bases from J, with 11 bases between. CDR1 is MDHEN, CDR2 SYDVKM, per germline. The CDR3 runs to 14 residues. CDR3 sequence: CASHSGSSGNTIYF. The CDR3 DNA reads as TGTGCCAGCCACTCGGGTTCCTCTGGAAACACCATATATTTT.

The DNA of the CDR3 is TGTGCCAGCAGTGAAGCCTACGAGCAGTACTTC. Translating gives CASSEAYEQYF. The rearrangement joins TRBV28 to TRBJ2-5; no clear D. The DNA end is a closer match to TRBJ2-7, so the J assignment may be wrong. This CDR3 contains 11 residues. Germline V CDR1 and CDR2: MDHEN, SYDVKM.

This sequence joins TRBV6-5 and TRBJ1-1, with D unresolved. Germline CDR1 reads MNHEY; CDR2 reads SVGAGI. This CDR3 is built from 15 residues. V lost 0 bases and J lost 4, with 12 bases in between. DNA of the CDR3: TGTGCCAGCAGTTACTCGAATTCCGAGGGCACTGAAGCTTTCTTT. It specifies CASSYSNSEGTEAFF.

The CDR3 loop is CASSPPQGPETQYF. DNA for the CDR3: TGTGCCAGCAGTCCCCCTCAGGGCCCAGAGACCCAGTACTTC. The V and J genes are TRBV27 and TRBJ2-5, with a tentative D call TRBD1 (5 bases). Trimming stripped 5 bases from V and 4 bases from J, with 14 bases between. The germline V gene encodes CDR1 MNHEY and CDR2 SMNVEV (reference sequence). The length of the CDR3 is 14 residues.

The chain recombines TRBV30 with TRBJ1-1; no reliable D call. Germline lookup yields CDR1 GTSNPN and CDR2 SVGIG (reference sequence). The V end lost 2 bases, the J end lost 1 base, and 11 bases lay between the germline ends. The CDR3 totals 14 residues. CDR3 residues: CAWSRVMWNTEAFF. CDR3 DNA: TGTGCCTGGAGTCGAGTCATGTGGAACACTGAAGCTTTCTTT.

The chain couples TRBV7-3 to TRBJ1-1; D may be TRBD1 (5 bases). The CDR3 loop spans 16 amino acids. Trimming stripped 1 base from V and 0 bases from J, with 12 bases between. Germline values: CDR1 SGHTA, CDR2 FQGTGA. The CDR3 here is CASSLSRRGLNTEAFF. As DNA, the CDR3 is TGTGCCAGCAGCTTAAGTAGGCGGGGGTTGAACACTGAAGCTTTCTTT.

The chain recombines TRBV4-1 with TRBJ2-1; TRBD2 matches at 11 bases. CDR3 length: 16 amino acids. Trimming at V came to 6 bases and at J to 3 bases, leaving 7 bases not matched to a gene. Germline CDR1 is MGHRA and CDR2 is YSYEKL. The CDR3 reads CASSLTSGSNYNEQFF. In DNA, the CDR3 is TGCGCCAGCAGTCTTACTAGCGGGAGTAACTACAATGAGCAGTTCTTC.

The gene calls are TRBV19 and TRBJ1-2; 8 bases fit TRBD1. This CDR3 is built from 15 residues. Trimming at V came to 6 bases and at J to 1 base, leaving 7 bases not matched to a gene. Germline CDR1 is LNHDA and CDR2 is SQIVND (reference sequence). The CDR3 protein is CASSHRGSGNYGYTF. For the CDR3, the DNA is TGTGCCAGTAGCCACAGGGGGTCGGGTAACTATGGCTACACCTTC.

V and J are TRBV7-9 and TRBJ2-1; D is unclear. V was clipped by 7 bases and J by 8 bases, with 12 bases between them. CDR1 is SEHNR and CDR2 is FQNEAQ in the germline V gene (reference sequence). CDR3 length: 12 residues. The CDR3 region has the DNA TGTGCCAGCACCCCCCCTCAGTATGAGCAGTTCTTC. This codes for CASTPPQYEQFF.